These 25 T cell receptor beta chains came from one sample sequenced in a study of T cell changes during pregnancy in multiple sclerosis. Profiling relied on immunoSEQ multiplex PCR, and the TCRdb table lists in-frame clones only, not all of them. The table includes some 80,000 clones, about 95% detected once. The sample was peripheral blood, taken in the second trimester of pregnancy. These receptors were obtained from a female donor with multiple sclerosis, enrolled in a pregnancy study.

This chain joins TRBV19 and TRBJ1-1, with D unresolved. Germline CDR1 reads LNHDA; CDR2 reads SQIVND (reference sequence). The CDR3 totals 12 residues. V was trimmed by 4 bases and J by 3 bases, leaving 6 bases between them. The CDR3 region is CASSKGDTEAFF. CDR3 nucleotides: TGTGCCAGTAGTAAAGGAGACACTGAAGCTTTCTTT. Filled out from reference TRBV19 and TRBJ1-1, the complete variable domain reads DGGITQSPKYLFRKEGQNVTLSCEQNLNHDAMYWYRQDPGQGLRLIYYSQIVNDFQKGDIAEGYSVSREKKESFPLTVTSAQKNPTAFYLCASSKGDTEAFFGQGTRLTVV.

The genes are TRBV7-9 and TRBJ1-1; D uncertain. This CDR3 is built from 12 residues. Germline lookup yields CDR1 SEHNR and CDR2 FQNEAQ (reference sequence). Trimming took 8 bases from V and 1 from J, leaving 8 bases between them. In nucleotides, the CDR3 is TGTGCCAGCGAGGGAGAGAACACTGAAGCTTTCTTT. Translated, it gives CASEGENTEAFF.

This rearrangement joins TRBV4-2 to TRBJ2-2; TRBD2 matches at 7 bases. V shed 4 bases, J shed 4 bases, and the junction held 9 bases outside the gene matches. The V gene's germline CDR1 is LGHNA and CDR2 YNFKEQ. The CDR3 is 16 amino acids. CDR3 amino acids: CASSPWTSQGTGELFF. CDR3 bases: TGTGCCAGCAGCCCGTGGACTAGTCAGGGCACCGGGGAGCTGTTTTTT.

The CDR3 DNA sequence: TGCGCCAGCAGCGTTGGTGGGCAGACCTCCCTCGAGCAGTACTTC. As protein: CASSVGGQTSLEQYF. The chain joins TRBV5-1 to TRBJ2-7; D unclear. The ends were cut back, 4 bases at V and 6 bases at J, with 20 bases in the middle. Germline-derived CDR1 and CDR2 are SGHRS and YFSETQ. CDR3 length equals 15 residues.

The chain recombines TRBV11-1 with TRBJ1-1; the D is unclear. In germline, CDR1 is SGHAT, CDR2 FQDESV (reference sequence). V was pared by 5 bases and J by 3 bases, with 10 bases between. CDR3 length equals 13 residues. The CDR3 DNA reads as TGTGCCAGCAGCCCCGGGGTGGACACTGAAGCTTTCTTT. It encodes CASSPGVDTEAFF.

V and J are TRBV4-2 and TRBJ2-3; D remains unclear. V lost 3 bases to trimming and J lost 0 bases, with 7 bases between them. Germline V CDR1 and CDR2: LGHNA, YNFKEQ. This CDR3 has 14 residues. The CDR3 DNA follows: TGTGCCAGCAGCCAGGCCGATAGCACAGATACGCAGTATTTT. The encoded protein is CASSQADSTDTQYF.

The V gene is TRBV9, the J gene TRBJ2-7, with D perhaps TRBD1 (5 bases). Per germline, CDR1 SGDLS and CDR2 YYNGEE. The CDR3 length is 16 residues. With 4 bases removed from V and 3 bases from J, the gap between germline ends came to 20 bases. The CDR3 DNA sequence: TGTGCCAGCAGCCCCCGAACAGGCTTAAATCTCTACGAGCAGTACTTC. It yields the protein CASSPRTGLNLYEQYF. Supplemented by reference TRBV9 and TRBJ2-7, the full variable domain reads DSGVTQTPKHLITATGQRVTLRCSPRSGDLSVYWYQQSLDQGLQFLIQYYNGEERAKGNILERFSAQQFPDLHSELNLSSLELGDSALYFCASSPRTGLNLYEQYFGPGTRLTVT.

The chain joins TRBV9 to TRBJ1-1; TRBD1 agrees at 7 bases. Germline V gene lookup returns CDR1 SGDLS and CDR2 YYNGEE. V lost 0 bases, J lost 1 base, and 6 bases stayed unmatched. This CDR3 comprises 16 residues. CDR3 residues: CASSVDAGGGNTEAFF. CDR3 nucleotides: TGTGCCAGCAGCGTAGATGCAGGGGGTGGGAACACTGAAGCTTTCTTT.

The V call is TRBV7-9, the J call TRBJ1-2; D is undetermined. V lost 5 bases and J lost 4, with 11 bases in between. CDR1 is SEHNR and CDR2 is FQNEAQ in the germline V gene (reference sequence). This CDR3 region has 13 residues. In DNA form, the CDR3 reads TGTGCCAGCAGCGCTACAGAAGTCTATGGCTACACCTTC. It translates to CASSATEVYGYTF.

The rearrangement joins TRBV5-6 to TRBJ2-5; the D gene is possibly TRBD1 (5 bases). This CDR3 contains 16 residues. The ends were cut back, 2 bases at V and 4 bases at J, with 18 bases in the middle. From germline, CDR1 is SGHDT and CDR2 YYEEEE. Written as DNA, the CDR3 is TGTGCCAGCAGCTTTCATAGGGGATCCGCCGGAGAGACCCAGTACTTC. Protein: CASSFHRGSAGETQYF.

The chain links TRBV12-2 to TRBJ2-7; the table calls TRBD2, which could not be checked here. TRBV12-2 is assigned pseudogene status. The CDR3 has 16 amino acids. DNA for the CDR3: TGTGCAAGTCGCTTAGAACGACTAGCAAACGGCTACGAGCAGTACTTC. It yields the protein CASRLERLANGYEQYF.

DNA of the CDR3: TGTGCCAGCAGCTTAGCTATTGGACTCATTAACACCGGGGAGCTGTTTTTT. Its protein product is CASSLAIGLINTGELFF. This sequence joins TRBV7-9 and TRBJ2-2; TRBD2 is a possible D gene (5 bases). From germline, CDR1 is SEHNR and CDR2 FQNEAQ (reference sequence). CDR3 length equals 17 residues. The ends were cut back, 0 bases at V and 2 bases at J, with 13 bases in the middle.

The V and J genes are TRBV2 and TRBJ2-2; 10 nucleotides line up with TRBD2. Germline trimming cut 10 bases from V and 3 bases from J; bases unmatched to any gene: 5. CDR3 length equals 14 residues. Germline assignment: CDR1 SNHLY and CDR2 FYNNEI. The CDR3 DNA reads TGTGCCACCAAAGCGGGAGGGTACACCGGGGAGCTGTTTTTT. Translating gives CATKAGGYTGELFF.

The chain employs TRBV6-1 and TRBJ2-2; TRBD2 aligns across 7 bases. The junction had 9 bases not matched to a gene; V was cut back by 8 bases and J by 6 bases. Germline V gives CDR1 MNHNS, CDR2 SASEGT. The CDR3 spans 14 residues. The CDR3 here is CASLRAGRAGELFF. The CDR3 nucleotides read TGTGCCAGCTTGAGAGCGGGAAGGGCCGGGGAGCTGTTTTTT.

The chain employs TRBV19 and TRBJ2-7; no clear D gene. The CDR3 contains 15 residues. Between the trimmed V and J ends, which lost 0 bases and 3 bases, there was a span of 12 bases. The germline V gene encodes CDR1 LNHDA and CDR2 SQIVND (reference sequence). In DNA, the CDR3 is TGTGCCAGTAGTATAGATCCCGCGAATGGCTACGAGCAGTACTTC. This encodes CASSIDPANGYEQYF.

The J gene is TRBJ1-5, the V gene TRBV6-1; 7 nucleotides agree with TRBD1. This CDR3 is 16 amino acids long. Germline CDR1 and CDR2: MNHNS and SASEGT. The V segment lost 4 bases and the J segment 1 base; nucleotides outside the gene matches: 7. The CDR3 sequence is CASSVNGQASNQPQHF. Here the CDR3 DNA reads TGTGCCAGCAGTGTAAACGGACAGGCCAGCAATCAGCCCCAGCATTTT.

Here the CDR3 DNA reads TGTGCCAGCAGTTTTCAGGGCCATCAGCCCCAGCATTTT. Its translation: CASSFQGHQPQHF. The chain carries TRBV27 and TRBJ1-5; D may be TRBD1 (5 bases). The V end was cut by 3 bases, the J end by 5 bases, with 8 bases between. Germline loops: CDR1 MNHEY, CDR2 SMNVEV (reference sequence). The CDR3 length is 13 residues.

The J gene is TRBJ1-5, the V gene TRBV7-2; possibly TRBD1 for D (5 bases). V was shortened by 1 base and J by 1 base, with 11 bases between the two germline ends. Germline loops: CDR1 SGHTA, CDR2 FQGNSA. The CDR3 length is 16 residues. Here the CDR3 DNA reads TGTGCCAGCAGCTTAGGGGGCATTGGAAGCAATCAGCCCCAGCATTTT. Its protein is CASSLGGIGSNQPQHF.

The J gene is TRBJ1-1, the V gene TRBV4-1; D unclear. Germline loops: CDR1 MGHRA, CDR2 YSYEKL. The CDR3 length is 15 residues. The V gene lost 0 bases and the J gene lost 1 base, with 9 bases spanning the gap. As DNA, the CDR3 is TGCGCCAGCAGCCAAGAGAAGGAGGCGAACACTGAAGCTTTCTTT. It specifies CASSQEKEANTEAFF.

DNA of the CDR3: TGCGCCAGCAGGACTAGCGGGAGTCAAGGTGAGCAGTTCTTC. Its translation: CASRTSGSQGEQFF. The genes are TRBV10-2 and TRBJ2-1, with TRBD2 identical over 12 bases. Germline V gene sequence: CDR1 WSHSY, CDR2 SAAADI. V lost 6 bases to trimming and J lost 9 bases; unmatched junction nucleotides: 6. This CDR3 region has 14 residues.

This chain joins TRBV10-1 and TRBJ1-1, with 7 bases identical to TRBD1. Germline V CDR1 and CDR2: WNHNN, SYGVQD (reference sequence). There are 13 residues in the CDR3. The V and J ends lost 2 bases and 11 bases, in that order; junction bases with no gene match: 8. The CDR3 here is CASSELRQGFAFF. The CDR3 bases are TGCGCCAGCAGTGAGCTGAGACAGGGTTTTGCTTTCTTT.

This chain joins TRBV2 and TRBJ2-4; TRBD1 matches 11 bases. Trimming removed 6 bases from V and 2 bases from J; junction bases left unmatched: 6. CDR1 and CDR2 (germline): SNHLY, FYNNEI. The CDR3 contains 16 residues. The CDR3 here is CASREGQGGTKNIQYF. DNA for the CDR3: TGTGCCAGCAGAGAGGGACAGGGGGGAACCAAAAACATTCAGTACTTC.

CDR3 region: CAWSGTGGRTQYF. CDR3 in DNA: TGTGCCTGGAGCGGGACAGGGGGGCGTACGCAGTATTTT. The V and J genes are TRBV30 and TRBJ2-3, with TRBD1 matching 11 bases. The CDR3 length is 13 residues. Germline V gene data show CDR1 as GTSNPN and CDR2 as SVGIG (reference sequence). J lost 8 bases, V lost 3 bases, and 4 bases had no gene match.

This sequence joins TRBV5-1 and TRBJ2-1, with 8 bases matching TRBD2. The CDR3 consists of 19 residues. V gave up 6 bases and J gave up 0 bases; unmatched junction bases: 17. CDR1 is SGHRS and CDR2 is YFSETQ in the germline V gene. The CDR3 reads CASTTSIATSVSSYNEQFF. The CDR3 region has the DNA TGCGCCAGCACAACCTCCATCGCGACTAGCGTCAGCTCCTACAATGAGCAGTTCTTC.

The V call is TRBV27, the J call TRBJ1-4, with D tentatively TRBD1 (6 bases). The CDR3 contains 14 residues. V lost 7 bases and J lost 5, with 14 bases in between. Germline assignment: CDR1 MNHEY and CDR2 SMNVEV (reference sequence). The CDR3 here is CASTQQGLNEKLFF. The CDR3 coding sequence is TGTGCCAGCACCCAACAGGGTCTAAATGAAAAACTGTTTTTT.